This T cell receptor (beta chain) originates from a study of blood T cell repertoires in COVID-19. The CDR3 sequence is 16 residues long. With 3 bases clipped from V and 4 bases from J, the junction kept 11 bases outside the gene matches. Germline CDR1 MGHRA, CDR2 YSYEKL. Some clones are missing from TCRdb's copy, which holds only in-frame ones; the method was immunoSEQ multiplex PCR. This table holds 300,000 to 350,000 clones, approximately 85% found once. Participants were aged roughly 18 to 89 years from around 26 US areas. Clinical histories supplied by participants themselves formed the basis of cohort assignment. For recovered donors of Cohort 3, there were two negative PCRs, clearance, or symptom resolution.

This sequence was found in a man aged 25-45 years who had recovered from COVID-19. Material: PBMCs or T cells enriched from blood (not recorded which). J is TRBJ1-2 and V is TRBV4-1, with 7 positions matching TRBD1. In DNA, the CDR3 is TGCGCCAGCAGCCAGGCCTCCGGGACAGCCTTCTATGGCTACACCTTC. Translation gives CASSQASGTAFYGYTF.